The 2 T cell receptor beta chains given below trace back to one sample, sequenced in a study of blood T cell repertoires in COVID-19. Method: immunoSEQ multiplex PCR; TCRdb's copy keeps in-frame clones and lacks some. Of around 180,000 clones in the sample, approximately 90% are singletons; the top ten hold roughly 4.7%. Sample: peripheral blood. The receptors originated from a human donor in a cohort sampled during active COVID-19.

There are a few counts of this clone. This chain connects TRBV10-1 to TRBJ2-2, with D uncertain. Germline-derived CDR1 and CDR2 are WNHNN and SYGVQD (reference sequence). Between the trimmed V and J ends, which lost 0 bases and 4 bases, there was a span of 3 bases. This CDR3 is built from 13 residues. CDR3 nucleotide sequence: TGCGCCAGCAGTGAGTCCTTCACCGGGGAGCTGTTTTTT. Protein product: CASSESFTGELFF.

This clone was seen a few times. This chain uses TRBV6-5 with TRBJ1-5; 9 bases match TRBD1. Trimming at V came to 4 bases and at J to 4 bases, leaving 2 bases not matched to a gene. The CDR3 runs to 14 residues. CDR1 MNHEY and CDR2 SVGAGI come from the germline V gene. This CDR3 reads CASSWGQGNQPQHF. The DNA of the CDR3 is TGTGCCAGCAGTTGGGGACAGGGTAATCAGCCCCAGCATTTT.